The rows below give T cell receptor beta chains drawn from one sample of a study of T cell repertoires in cytomegalovirus infection. TCRdb re-derived calls from the reads in MiXCR, one entry per CDR3 protein. The sample has approximately 500,000 distinct CDR3 sequences, about 15% seen once. Sequenced sample: CD8+ T cells from PBMCs. Source of these receptors: a human donor in good health (CMV status not recorded). Some clones in this sample may be carry-over from other donors' samples. Both conserved end residues are part of each CDR3. Each record gives: J gene, CDR3 length, V gene, CDR3 protein.

j_call: TRBJ2-1
cdr3_length: 12
v_call: TRBV27
cdr3_aa: CASSDRLNEQFF

j_call: TRBJ1-2
cdr3_length: 15
v_call: TRBV9
cdr3_aa: CASSGLTASNYGYTF

j_call: TRBJ1-5
cdr3_length: 16
v_call: TRBV6-1
cdr3_aa: CASSAGRTYSNQPQHF

j_call: TRBJ2-3
cdr3_length: 15
v_call: TRBV7-9
cdr3_aa: CASSPGRGSTDTQYF

j_call: TRBJ2-1
cdr3_length: 18
v_call: TRBV9
cdr3_aa: CASSEPLRDSPNYNEQFF

j_call: TRBJ2-1
cdr3_length: 19
v_call: TRBV19
cdr3_aa: CASSPIAHTSAERYNEQFF

j_call: TRBJ1-1
cdr3_length: 14
v_call: TRBV19
cdr3_aa: CASSIVRGGIEAFF

j_call: TRBJ2-1
cdr3_length: 19
v_call: TRBV5-1
cdr3_aa: CASSFLPSGRPSQYNEQFF

j_call: TRBJ1-2
cdr3_length: 15
v_call: TRBV19
cdr3_aa: CASSQFMDIRYGYTF

j_call: TRBJ2-1
cdr3_length: 16
v_call: TRBV4-1
cdr3_aa: CASSQNPTGYNNEQFF

j_call: TRBJ2-6
cdr3_length: 19
v_call: TRBV27
cdr3_aa: CASSIRPGQGISGANVLTF

j_call: TRBJ2-7
cdr3_length: 15
v_call: TRBV7-3
cdr3_aa: CASSLTPSGGYEQYF

j_call: TRBJ1-2
cdr3_length: 12
v_call: TRBV27
cdr3_aa: CASRHGGYGYTF

j_call: TRBJ2-7
cdr3_length: 17
v_call: TRBV25-1
cdr3_aa: CASSGPKGGRGSYEQYF

j_call: TRBJ1-1
cdr3_length: 15
v_call: TRBV5-1
cdr3_aa: CASSLGGGLSAEAFF

j_call: TRBJ2-1
cdr3_length: 15
v_call: TRBV9
cdr3_aa: CASSVSGGASNEQFF

j_call: TRBJ1-1
cdr3_length: 13
v_call: TRBV19
cdr3_aa: CASSPRKNTEAFF

j_call: TRBJ2-4
cdr3_length: 16
v_call: TRBV4-1
cdr3_aa: CASSQRGTGAKNIQYF

j_call: TRBJ2-1
cdr3_length: 15
v_call: TRBV7-3
cdr3_aa: CASSLYWGGGNEQFF

j_call: TRBJ2-3
cdr3_length: 16
v_call: TRBV6-5
cdr3_aa: CASSYSGAGFTDTQYF

j_call: TRBJ2-1
cdr3_length: 16
v_call: TRBV11-2
cdr3_aa: CASTRWRESSYNEQFF

j_call: TRBJ1-2
cdr3_length: 15
v_call: TRBV29-1
cdr3_aa: CSVASTGTGPYGYTF

j_call: TRBJ1-1
cdr3_length: 10
v_call: TRBV2
cdr3_aa: CASGGSEAFF

j_call: TRBJ1-1
cdr3_length: 14
v_call: TRBV5-6
cdr3_aa: CASSIGSLGTEAFF

j_call: TRBJ2-1
cdr3_length: 23
v_call: TRBV3-1
cdr3_aa: CASSQVLASGILPTLGDYNEQFF

j_call: TRBJ2-7
cdr3_length: 14
v_call: TRBV7-9
cdr3_aa: CASSSDRLSREQYF

j_call: TRBJ1-1
cdr3_length: 13
v_call: TRBV6-6
cdr3_aa: CASSPQGWTEAFF

j_call: TRBJ2-1
cdr3_length: 16
v_call: TRBV6-5
cdr3_aa: CASSYSLRAGTDEQFF

j_call: TRBJ1-5
cdr3_length: 16
v_call: TRBV20-1
cdr3_aa: CSAGRVTLDSNQPQHF

j_call: TRBJ2-5
cdr3_length: 15
v_call: TRBV20-1
cdr3_aa: CSAPPWERGLETQYF

j_call: TRBJ2-5
cdr3_length: 18
v_call: TRBV3-1
cdr3_aa: CASSQEGINGLASETQYF

j_call: TRBJ1-5
cdr3_length: 13
v_call: TRBV6-6
cdr3_aa: CASNPPGGQPQHF

j_call: TRBJ1-2
cdr3_length: 15
v_call: TRBV11-1
cdr3_aa: CASSLTEGYDYGYTF

j_call: TRBJ2-7
cdr3_length: 14
v_call: TRBV6-1
cdr3_aa: CASNRQGLAYEQYF

j_call: TRBJ2-5
cdr3_length: 16
v_call: TRBV6-5
cdr3_aa: CASSFGPGQEEETQYF

j_call: TRBJ1-4
cdr3_length: 15
v_call: TRBV7-9
cdr3_aa: CASNPNGQGGEKLFF

j_call: TRBJ2-2
cdr3_length: 16
v_call: TRBV7-6
cdr3_aa: CASSPTGLRNTGELFF

j_call: TRBJ2-7
cdr3_length: 13
v_call: TRBV11-2
cdr3_aa: CASSPVGENEQYF

j_call: TRBJ2-2
cdr3_length: 14
v_call: TRBV7-9
cdr3_aa: CASSLVSKPGELFF

j_call: TRBJ2-1
cdr3_length: 16
v_call: TRBV4-1
cdr3_aa: CASSQDWGEGWNEQFF

j_call: TRBJ1-1
cdr3_length: 12
v_call: TRBV19
cdr3_aa: CASTRGNTEAFF

j_call: TRBJ2-5
cdr3_length: 13
v_call: TRBV5-8
cdr3_aa: CASSLPGEETQYF

j_call: TRBJ1-2
cdr3_length: 20
v_call: TRBV12-5
cdr3_aa: CASGLVIRVSWTGGFYGYTF

j_call: TRBJ1-1
cdr3_length: 15
v_call: TRBV19
cdr3_aa: CASSAGAGLWTEAFF

j_call: TRBJ2-7
cdr3_length: 13
v_call: TRBV7-3
cdr3_aa: CASSEEQGYEQYF

j_call: TRBJ2-6
cdr3_length: 14
v_call: TRBV9
cdr3_aa: CASSGLSGANVLTF

j_call: TRBJ2-1
cdr3_length: 14
v_call: TRBV6-2/TRBV6-3
cdr3_aa: CASSYSSGYNEQFF

j_call: TRBJ2-6
cdr3_length: 15
v_call: TRBV15
cdr3_aa: CATSRPNSGANVLTF

j_call: TRBJ2-7
cdr3_length: 15
v_call: TRBV4-1
cdr3_aa: CASSQRTSGGNEQYF

j_call: TRBJ1-5
cdr3_length: 15
v_call: TRBV15
cdr3_aa: CATSVVGTGNQPQHF

j_call: TRBJ2-5
cdr3_length: 13
v_call: TRBV11-2
cdr3_aa: CASSPRPWDSWNF

j_call: TRBJ2-7
cdr3_length: 14
v_call: TRBV28
cdr3_aa: CASSGLAGAYEQYF

j_call: TRBJ1-2
cdr3_length: 13
v_call: TRBV29-1
cdr3_aa: CSAGDRTPYGYTF

j_call: TRBJ1-2
cdr3_length: 14
v_call: TRBV7-2
cdr3_aa: CASSVDRGPGGYTF

j_call: TRBJ2-1
cdr3_length: 15
v_call: TRBV9
cdr3_aa: CASSGLFDSNNEQFF

j_call: TRBJ2-1
cdr3_length: 14
v_call: TRBV29-1
cdr3_aa: CSVESGQGPNEQFF

j_call: TRBJ1-4
cdr3_length: 16
v_call: TRBV7-9
cdr3_aa: CASSPRRTGHNEKLFF

j_call: TRBJ2-3
cdr3_length: 17
v_call: TRBV3-1
cdr3_aa: CASRISGRGGYTDTQYF